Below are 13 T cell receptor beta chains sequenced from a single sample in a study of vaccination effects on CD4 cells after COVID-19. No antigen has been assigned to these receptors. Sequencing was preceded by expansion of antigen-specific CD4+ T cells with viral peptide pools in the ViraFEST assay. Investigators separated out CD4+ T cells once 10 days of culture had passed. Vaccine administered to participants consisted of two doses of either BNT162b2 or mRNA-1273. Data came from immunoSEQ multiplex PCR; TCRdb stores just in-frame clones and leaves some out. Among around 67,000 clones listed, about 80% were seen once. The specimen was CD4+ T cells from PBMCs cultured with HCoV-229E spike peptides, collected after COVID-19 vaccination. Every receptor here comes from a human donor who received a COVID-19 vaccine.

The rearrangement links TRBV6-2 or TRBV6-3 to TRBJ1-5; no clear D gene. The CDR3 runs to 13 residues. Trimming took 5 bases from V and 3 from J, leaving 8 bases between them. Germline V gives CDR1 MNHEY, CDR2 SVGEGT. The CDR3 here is CASSPRTNQPQHF. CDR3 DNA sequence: TGTGCCAGCAGTCCGAGGACCAATCAGCCCCAGCATTTT.

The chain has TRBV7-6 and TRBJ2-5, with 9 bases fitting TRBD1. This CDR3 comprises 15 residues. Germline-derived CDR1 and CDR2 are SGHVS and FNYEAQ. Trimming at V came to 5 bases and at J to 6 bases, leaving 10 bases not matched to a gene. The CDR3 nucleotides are TGTGCCAGCAGCGGTGGGACAGGGAATGTTAAGACCCAGTACTTC. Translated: CASSGGTGNVKTQYF. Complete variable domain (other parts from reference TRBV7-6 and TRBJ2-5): GAGVSQSPRYKVTKRGQDVALRCDPISGHVSLYWYRQALGQGPEFLTYFNYEAQQDKSGLPNDRFSAERPEGSISTLTIQRTEQRDSAMYRCASSGGTGNVKTQYFGPGTRLLVL.

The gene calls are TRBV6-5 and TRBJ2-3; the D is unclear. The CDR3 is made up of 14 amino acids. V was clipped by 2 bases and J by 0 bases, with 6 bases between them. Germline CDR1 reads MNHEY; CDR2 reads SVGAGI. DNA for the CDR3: TGTGCCAGCAGTTACCTTACTAGCACAGATACGCAGTATTTT. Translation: CASSYLTSTDTQYF.

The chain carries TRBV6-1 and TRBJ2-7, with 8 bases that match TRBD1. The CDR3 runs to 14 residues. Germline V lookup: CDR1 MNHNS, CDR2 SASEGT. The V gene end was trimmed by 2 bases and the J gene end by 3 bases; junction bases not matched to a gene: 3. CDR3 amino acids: CASSELGQVYEQYV. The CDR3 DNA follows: TGTGCCAGCAGTGAACTGGGACAGGTCTACGAGCAGTACGTC.

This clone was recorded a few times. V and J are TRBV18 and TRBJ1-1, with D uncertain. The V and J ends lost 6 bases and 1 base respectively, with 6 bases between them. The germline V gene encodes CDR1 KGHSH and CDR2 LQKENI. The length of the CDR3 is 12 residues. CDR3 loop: CASSRQNTEAFF. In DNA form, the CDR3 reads TGTGCCAGCTCCCGGCAGAACACTGAAGCTTTCTTT. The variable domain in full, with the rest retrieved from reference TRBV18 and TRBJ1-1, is NAGVMQNPRHLVRRRGQEARLRCSPMKGHSHVYWYRQLPEEGLKFMVYLQKENIIDESGMPKERFSAEFPKEGPSILRIQQVVRGDSAAYFCASSRQNTEAFFGQGTRLTVV.

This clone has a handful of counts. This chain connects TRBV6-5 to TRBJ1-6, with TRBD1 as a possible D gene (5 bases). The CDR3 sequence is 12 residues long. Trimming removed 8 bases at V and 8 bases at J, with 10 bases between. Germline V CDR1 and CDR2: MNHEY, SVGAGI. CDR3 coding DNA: TGTGCCAGCGGGGACGTTGATTCACCCCTCCACTTT. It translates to CASGDVDSPLHF.

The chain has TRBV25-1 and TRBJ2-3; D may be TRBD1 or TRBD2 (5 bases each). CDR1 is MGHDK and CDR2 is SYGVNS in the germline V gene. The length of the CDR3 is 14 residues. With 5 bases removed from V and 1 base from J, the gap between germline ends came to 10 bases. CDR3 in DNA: TGTGCCAGCAGTTTCGGGACCGGCACAGATACGCAGTATTTT. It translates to CASSFGTGTDTQYF.

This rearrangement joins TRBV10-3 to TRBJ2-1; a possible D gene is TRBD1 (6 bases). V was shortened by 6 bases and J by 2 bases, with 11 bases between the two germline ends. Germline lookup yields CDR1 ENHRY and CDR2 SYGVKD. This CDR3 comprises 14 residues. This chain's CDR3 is CAIRGDTTYNEQFF. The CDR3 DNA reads TGTGCCATCAGGGGGGACACCACCTACAATGAGCAGTTCTTC.

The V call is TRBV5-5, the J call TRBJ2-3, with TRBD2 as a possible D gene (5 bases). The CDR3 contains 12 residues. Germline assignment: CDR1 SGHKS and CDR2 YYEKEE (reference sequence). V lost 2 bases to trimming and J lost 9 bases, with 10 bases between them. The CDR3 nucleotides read TGTGCCAGCAGCTTCGAAACGGGGACGCAGTATTTT. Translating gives CASSFETGTQYF.

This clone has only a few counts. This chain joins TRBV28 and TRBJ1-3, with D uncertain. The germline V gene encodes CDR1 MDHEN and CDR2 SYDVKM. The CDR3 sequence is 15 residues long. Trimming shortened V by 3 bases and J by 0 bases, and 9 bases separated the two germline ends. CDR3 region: CASSFDLFSGNTIYF. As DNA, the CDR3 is TGTGCCAGCAGTTTCGACCTATTCTCTGGAAACACCATATATTTT.

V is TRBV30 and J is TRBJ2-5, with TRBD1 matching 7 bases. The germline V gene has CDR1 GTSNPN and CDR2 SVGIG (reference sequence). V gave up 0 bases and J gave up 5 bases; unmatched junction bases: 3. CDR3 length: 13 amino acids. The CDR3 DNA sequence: TGTGCCTGGAGTGTGAGGGGGCGGGAGACCCAGTACTTC. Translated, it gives CAWSVRGRETQYF. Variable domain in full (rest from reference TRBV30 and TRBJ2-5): SQTIHQWPATLVQPVGSPLSLECTVEGTSNPNLYWYRQAAGRGLQLLFYSVGIGQISSEVPQNLSASRPQDRQFILSSKKLLLSDSGFYLCAWSVRGRETQYFGPGTRLLVL.

The CDR3 bases are TGCGCCAGCAGCCCAAGCGGGGGCTCCTACAATGAGCAGTTCTTC. Amino acid sequence: CASSPSGGSYNEQFF. This chain connects TRBV5-1 to TRBJ2-1; 8 bases are a match to TRBD2. There are 15 residues in the CDR3. J gave up 0 bases and V 4 bases, and 3 bases lay outside the gene matches. Germline V lookup: CDR1 SGHRS, CDR2 YFSETQ.

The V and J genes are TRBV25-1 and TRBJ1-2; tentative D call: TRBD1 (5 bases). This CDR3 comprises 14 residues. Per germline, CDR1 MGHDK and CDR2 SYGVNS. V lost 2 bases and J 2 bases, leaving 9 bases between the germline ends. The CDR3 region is CASSENDRNYGYTF. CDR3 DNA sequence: TGTGCCAGCAGTGAAAACGACAGAAACTATGGCTACACCTTC.